This T cell receptor beta chain emerged from a study of T cells in Graves' hyperthyroidism and ophthalmopathy. The V gene lost 2 bases and the J gene lost 6 bases, with 14 bases spanning the gap. Germline lookup yields CDR1 SNHLY and CDR2 FYNNEI. This CDR3 spans 14 amino acids. Using RNA transcripts as the source, TCR beta CDR3 regions were amplified. In the first-round RT-PCR of the TCR CDR3, the HTBI primer set was used. One entry per CDR3 protein, called by TCRdb with MiXCR from the multiplex PCR reads. The sample shows approximately 640,000 distinct CDR3 sequences, around a sixth of them seen only once. This clonotype was seen ten or more times.

The clonotype comes from a man aged 45 to 65 with Graves' hyperthyroidism. The material sequenced was blood. The J gene is TRBJ2-7, the V gene TRBV2; maybe TRBD2 (6 bases). For the CDR3, the DNA is TGTGCCAGCAGTGAATTATGGGGGGTCGGCGAGCAGTACTTC. Encoded protein: CASSELWGVGEQYF.